The 24 T cell receptor beta chains below were found in one sample sequenced in a study of cytomegalovirus exposure and HLA in healthy donors. With 60 Vbeta and 13 Jbeta primers, the PCR was carried out. Data came from immunoSEQ multiplex PCR; TCRdb stores just in-frame clones and leaves some out. The top ten clones hold roughly 8.6% of a sample with roughly 130,000 clones, around three fifths of them seen once. The sample consisted of PBMCs. These receptors originate from a woman aged 40 to 50 in good health and CMV-seropositive.

The chain combines TRBV2 with TRBJ2-1, with 11 bases matching TRBD1. V shed 4 bases and J 8 bases; nucleotides not matched to a gene: 1. CDR3 length equals 13 residues. Germline V lookup: CDR1 SNHLY, CDR2 FYNNEI. CDR3 bases: TGTGCCAGCAGTGGGGACAGGGGGGATGAGCAGTTCTTC. Residues: CASSGDRGDEQFF.

The chain couples TRBV18 to TRBJ2-6, with a possible D match to TRBD1 (5 bases). Germline V lookup: CDR1 KGHSH, CDR2 LQKENI. V lost 6 bases to trimming and J lost 6 bases, with 12 bases between them. This CDR3 spans 14 amino acids. CDR3 nucleotides: TGTGCCAGCTCTTTCGACAGCCTGGCCAACGTCCTGACTTTC. This encodes CASSFDSLANVLTF.

The V gene is TRBV10-3, the J gene TRBJ2-5, with D perhaps matching TRBD1 (6 bases). Germline-derived CDR1 and CDR2 are ENHRY and SYGVKD. The CDR3 contains 16 residues. Trimming took off 6 bases at V and 1 base at J, with 18 bases between the two ends. The CDR3 sequence: CAIRSADTGSQETQYF. The CDR3 DNA sequence: TGTGCCATCAGATCAGCAGATACAGGGTCCCAAGAGACCCAGTACTTC.

V is TRBV5-4 and J is TRBJ1-4, with 7 bases that match TRBD1. This CDR3 region has 16 residues. Germline CDR1 and CDR2: SGHNT and YYREEE (reference sequence). V shed 1 base and J 10 bases; nucleotides not matched to a gene: 13. DNA for the CDR3: TGTGCCAGCAGCTTGTGGGGAGTAGGGGGCGGCGGAAAACTGTTTTTT. Translating it yields CASSLWGVGGGGKLFF.

The chain's CDR3 is CASSIVLGSSYEQYF. For the CDR3, the DNA is TGTGCCAGTAGTATTGTATTAGGGAGCTCCTACGAGCAGTACTTC. The chain couples TRBV19 to TRBJ2-7, with D tentatively TRBD2 (5 bases). Deletions cut 3 bases from V and 0 bases from J, with 12 bases between. The CDR3 has 15 amino acids. The germline CDR1 and CDR2 sequences are LNHDA and SQIVND (reference sequence).

The chain employs TRBV28 and TRBJ1-1, with 10 bases identical to TRBD1. The germline CDR1 and CDR2 sequences are MDHEN and SYDVKM. The CDR3 is 16 amino acids. Trimming took 5 bases from V and 4 from J; bases not matched to a gene: 10. CDR3 nucleotides: TGTGCCAGCAGTACCGTCCCGGGACAGGGGTCCACTGAAGCTTTCTTT. This codes for CASSTVPGQGSTEAFF.

This chain joins TRBV28 and TRBJ2-1; 12 bases are shared with TRBD2. Trimming at V came to 3 bases and at J to 5 bases, leaving 5 bases not matched to a gene. The CDR3 is made up of 16 amino acids. CDR1 MDHEN and CDR2 SYDVKM come from the germline V gene. CDR3 nucleotide sequence: TGTGCCAGCAGTTTGTCTAGCGGGAGGGCGAACAATGAGCAGTTCTTC. Protein sequence: CASSLSSGRANNEQFF.

The V gene is TRBV20-1, the J gene TRBJ1-1, with no clear D. Per germline, CDR1 DFQATT and CDR2 SNEGSKA (reference sequence). This CDR3 spans 11 amino acids. The V and J ends lost 6 bases and 5 bases respectively, with 10 bases between them. CDR3: CSASPVTEAFF. CDR3 DNA: TGCAGTGCCTCCCCGGTAACTGAAGCTTTCTTT.

The chain carries TRBV10-3 and TRBJ1-5; TRBD1 matches 9 bases. V was pared by 4 bases and J by 2 bases, with 3 bases of the junction left unmatched. The CDR3 totals 15 residues. Germline V gene lookup returns CDR1 ENHRY and CDR2 SYGVKD. The chain's CDR3 is CAISGDRVGNQPQHF. In nucleotides, the CDR3 is TGTGCCATCAGTGGGGACAGGGTGGGCAATCAGCCCCAGCATTTT.

V and J are TRBV6-5 and TRBJ1-6; 10 positions agree with TRBD1. CDR3 length equals 14 residues. The V segment lost 6 bases and the J segment 7 bases; nucleotides outside the gene matches: 3. The germline V gene has CDR1 MNHEY and CDR2 SVGAGI. CDR3 coding DNA: TGTGCCAGCAGCAAGGGACAGGGGAATTCACCCCTCCACTTT. Translating gives CASSKGQGNSPLHF.

V is TRBV28 and J is TRBJ1-5, with 9 bases that match TRBD1. CDR3 length equals 15 residues. Trimming took 6 bases from V and 1 from J; bases not matched to a gene: 4. Germline V gene data show CDR1 as MDHEN and CDR2 as SYDVKM. Here the CDR3 DNA reads TGTGCCAGCAGCCTGGACAGGGGAAGCAATCAGCCCCAGCATTTT. This codes for CASSLDRGSNQPQHF.

The sample holds one count of this clone. V gene TRBV6-1 combines with J gene TRBJ2-7; D unresolved. The CDR3 runs to 16 residues. Trimming shortened V by 4 bases and J by 0 bases, and 16 bases separated the two germline ends. The V gene's germline CDR1 is MNHNS and CDR2 SASEGT. CDR3 amino acids: CASSVAAQLNSYEQYF. CDR3 nucleotide sequence: TGTGCCAGCAGTGTGGCAGCGCAACTTAACTCCTACGAGCAGTACTTC.

This rearrangement joins TRBV15 to TRBJ1-6; 7 positions match TRBD1. This CDR3 region has 15 residues. V was pared by 4 bases and J by 7 bases, with 7 bases of the junction left unmatched. CDR1 is LNHNV, CDR2 YYDKDF, per germline (reference sequence). CDR3 loop: CATSTGGSLNSPLHF. CDR3 DNA: TGTGCCACCAGCACAGGGGGGTCGTTGAATTCACCCCTCCACTTT. The full variable domain, rest sourced from reference TRBV15 and TRBJ1-6, is DAMVIQNPRYQVTQFGKPVTLSCSQTLNHNVMYWYQQKSSQAPKLLFHYYDKDFNNEADTPDNFQSRRPNTSFCFLDIRSPGLGDTAMYLCATSTGGSLNSPLHFGNGTRLTVT.

This clone was picked up one time. V and J are TRBV18 and TRBJ1-1; D unclear. V was trimmed by 0 bases and J by 3 bases, leaving 8 bases between them. CDR1 and CDR2 from the germline V gene are KGHSH and LQKENI. The CDR3 covers 14 residues. The chain's CDR3 is CASSPPSVDTEAFF. DNA of the CDR3: TGTGCCAGCTCACCACCGTCAGTTGACACTGAAGCTTTCTTT.

This sequence joins TRBV6-5 and TRBJ1-2; 9 nucleotides match TRBD1. The CDR3 runs to 14 residues. CDR1 and CDR2 from the germline V gene are MNHEY and SVGAGI. Trimming took 6 bases from V and 4 from J; bases not matched to a gene: 6. The CDR3 DNA is TGTGCCAGCAGCCTCGGGACAGGGATCTATGGCTACACCTTC. This codes for CASSLGTGIYGYTF.

V and J are TRBV10-3 and TRBJ2-2; 9 bases are shared with TRBD1. The CDR3 runs to 16 residues. Germline lookup yields CDR1 ENHRY and CDR2 SYGVKD. The J segment lost 0 bases and the V segment lost 7 bases, leaving 6 bases of the junction unmatched. CDR3 in DNA: TGTGCCATCACCCAAACAGGGGGCGCGAACACCGGGGAGCTGTTTTTT. Its protein is CAITQTGGANTGELFF.

V is TRBV28 and J is TRBJ2-5; a possible D gene is TRBD2 (6 bases). The CDR3 has 15 residues. V dropped 5 bases and J dropped 4 bases, with 17 bases sitting between them. CDR1 MDHEN and CDR2 SYDVKM come from the germline V gene. This chain's CDR3 is CASSLYGGGRETQYF. DNA of the CDR3: TGTGCCAGCAGTCTCTACGGTGGGGGGAGAGAGACCCAGTACTTC.

The CDR3 sequence is CASSPRQGISGNTIYF. Written as DNA, the CDR3 is TGCGCCAGCAGCCCCAGACAGGGAATCTCTGGAAACACCATATATTTT. The genes are TRBV5-1 and TRBJ1-3, with 7 positions matching TRBD1. The V gene end was trimmed by 4 bases and the J gene end by 0 bases; junction bases not matched to a gene: 7. CDR1 is SGHRS and CDR2 is YFSETQ in the germline V gene. This CDR3 has 16 residues.

This clone came up a few times. The CDR3 DNA sequence: TGTGCCAGCAGCGCACGACAGGGCCATGGCTACACCTTC. This gives the protein CASSARQGHGYTF. The chain links TRBV7-8 to TRBJ1-2; 7 nucleotides match TRBD1. The ends lost 5 bases at V and 6 bases at J; junction bases unmatched: 6. Per the germline V gene, CDR1 is SGHVS and CDR2 is FQNEAQ. The CDR3 contains 13 residues.

The chain uses TRBV10-2 and TRBJ1-1, with TRBD1 as a possible D gene (5 bases). V was shortened by 8 bases and J by 10 bases, with 26 bases between the two germline ends. This CDR3 region has 15 residues. Germline values: CDR1 WSHSY, CDR2 SAAADI. The CDR3 loop reads CASLLSGGAGSGAFF. CDR3 DNA sequence: TGCGCCAGCCTCCTATCGGGGGGAGCGGGGTCAGGAGCTTTCTTT.

The chain uses TRBV11-2 and TRBJ1-1, with D hard to call. There are 15 residues in the CDR3. Germline CDR1 is SGHAT and CDR2 is FQNNGV. The ends were cut back, 5 bases at V and 1 base at J, with 14 bases in the middle. The CDR3 sequence: CASSPIQVKNTEAFF. CDR3 in DNA: TGTGCCAGCAGCCCAATTCAGGTAAAGAACACTGAAGCTTTCTTT.

The V and J genes are TRBV18 and TRBJ1-5; unclear D gene. Germline CDR1 is KGHSH and CDR2 is LQKENI. This CDR3 has 14 amino acids. V lost 3 bases, J lost 1 base, and 7 bases lay in between. As DNA, the CDR3 is TGTGCCAGCTCACCTTCGGGAAGCAATCAGCCCCAGCATTTT. It translates to CASSPSGSNQPQHF.

This rearrangement joins TRBV6-1 to TRBJ2-3; D is possibly TRBD1 (6 bases). The CDR3 sequence is 14 residues long. In germline, CDR1 is MNHNS, CDR2 SASEGT. With 9 bases removed from V and 6 bases from J, the gap between germline ends came to 19 bases. The CDR3 nucleotides read TGTGCCAGTTTAGACAGGCCGGGCCGGGATACGCAGTATTTT. Translating it yields CASLDRPGRDTQYF.

The V and J genes are TRBV25-1 and TRBJ1-4; D might be TRBD1 (6 bases). V was pared by 4 bases and J by 2 bases, with 8 bases between. The germline V gene has CDR1 MGHDK and CDR2 SYGVNS. The CDR3 is 14 residues long. The CDR3: CASSVGHTNEKLFF. The DNA of the CDR3 is TGTGCCAGCAGTGTGGGACATACTAATGAAAAACTGTTTTTT.